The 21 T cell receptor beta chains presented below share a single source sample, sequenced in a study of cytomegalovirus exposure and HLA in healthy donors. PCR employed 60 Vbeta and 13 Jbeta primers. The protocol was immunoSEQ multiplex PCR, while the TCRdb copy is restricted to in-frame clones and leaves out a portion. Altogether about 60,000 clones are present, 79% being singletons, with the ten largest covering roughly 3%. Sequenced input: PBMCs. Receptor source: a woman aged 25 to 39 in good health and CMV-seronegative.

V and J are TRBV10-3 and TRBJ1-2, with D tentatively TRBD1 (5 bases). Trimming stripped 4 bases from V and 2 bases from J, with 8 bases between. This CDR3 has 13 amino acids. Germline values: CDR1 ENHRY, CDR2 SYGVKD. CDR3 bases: TGTGCCATCAGTGCGCAGGGAAACTATGGCTACACCTTC. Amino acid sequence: CAISAQGNYGYTF.

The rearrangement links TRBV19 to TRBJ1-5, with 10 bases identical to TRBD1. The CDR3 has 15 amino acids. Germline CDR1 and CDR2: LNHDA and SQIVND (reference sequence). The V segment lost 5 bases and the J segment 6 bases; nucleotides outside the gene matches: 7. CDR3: CASSQGQGGGQPQHF. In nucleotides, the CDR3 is TGTGCCAGTAGTCAAGGACAGGGGGGCGGTCAGCCCCAGCATTTT.

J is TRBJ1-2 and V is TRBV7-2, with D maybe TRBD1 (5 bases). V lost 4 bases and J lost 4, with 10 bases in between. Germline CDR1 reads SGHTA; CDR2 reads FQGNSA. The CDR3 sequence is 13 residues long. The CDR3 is CASSSSTGYGYTF. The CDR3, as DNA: TGTGCCAGCAGCTCCAGTACAGGCTATGGCTACACCTTC.

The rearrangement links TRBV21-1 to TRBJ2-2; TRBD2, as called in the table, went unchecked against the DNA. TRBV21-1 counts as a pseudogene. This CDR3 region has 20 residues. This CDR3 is CASSNRGPIAGVDGTGELFF. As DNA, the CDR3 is TGTGCCAGCAGCAATAGGGGGCCTATAGCGGGAGTGGATGGCACCGGGGAGCTGTTTTTT.

CDR3 region: CASSLMGTGYNEQFF. CDR3 in DNA: TGTGCCAGCAGCTTAATGGGGACAGGGTACAATGAGCAGTTCTTC. V is TRBV7-3 and J is TRBJ2-1; 9 bases map to TRBD1. Trimming took 1 base from V and 4 from J; bases not matched to a gene: 2. CDR1 is SGHTA, CDR2 FQGTGA, per germline. The CDR3 is 15 amino acids.

This CDR3 reads CASSSGHKNTEAFF. The CDR3 region has the DNA TGCGCCAGCAGCTCGGGACATAAGAACACTGAAGCTTTCTTT. The rearrangement links TRBV5-1 to TRBJ1-1; D is perhaps TRBD1 (6 bases). The CDR3 is made up of 14 amino acids. Trimming removed 3 bases from V and 1 base from J, with 10 bases in between. Per germline, CDR1 SGHRS and CDR2 YFSETQ.

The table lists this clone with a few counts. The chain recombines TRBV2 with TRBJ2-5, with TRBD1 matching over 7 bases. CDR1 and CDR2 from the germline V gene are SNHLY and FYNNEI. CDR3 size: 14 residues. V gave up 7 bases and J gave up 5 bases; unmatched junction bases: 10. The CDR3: CASKLTGVEETQYF. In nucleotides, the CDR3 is TGTGCCAGCAAATTAACAGGGGTGGAGGAGACCCAGTACTTC.

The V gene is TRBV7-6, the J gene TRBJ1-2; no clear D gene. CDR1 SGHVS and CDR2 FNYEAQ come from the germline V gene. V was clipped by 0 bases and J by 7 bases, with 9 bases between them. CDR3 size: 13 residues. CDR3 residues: CASSLAELIGYTF. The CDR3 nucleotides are TGTGCCAGCAGCTTAGCGGAGCTTATTGGCTACACCTTC.

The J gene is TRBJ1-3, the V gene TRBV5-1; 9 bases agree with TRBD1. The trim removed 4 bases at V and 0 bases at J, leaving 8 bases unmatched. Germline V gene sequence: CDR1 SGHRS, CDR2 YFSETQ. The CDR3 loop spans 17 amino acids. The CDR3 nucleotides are TGCGCCAGCAGCGCCGGGACAGGGTACCACTCTGGAAACACCATATATTTT. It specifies CASSAGTGYHSGNTIYF.

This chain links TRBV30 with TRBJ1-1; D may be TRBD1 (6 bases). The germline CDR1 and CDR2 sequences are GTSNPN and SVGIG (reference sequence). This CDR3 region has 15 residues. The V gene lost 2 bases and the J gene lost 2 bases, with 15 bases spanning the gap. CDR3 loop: CAWSFNVRGNTEAFF. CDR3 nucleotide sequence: TGTGCCTGGAGTTTTAACGTCAGGGGTAACACTGAAGCTTTCTTT.

CDR3 nucleotides: TGCAGTGCTCAGGCGAATGAAGCTTTCTTT. The encoded protein is CSAQANEAFF. V and J are TRBV20-1 and TRBJ1-1; D is undetermined. Germline V gene sequence: CDR1 DFQATT, CDR2 SNEGSKA (reference sequence). V dropped 5 bases and J dropped 7 bases, with 8 bases sitting between them. This CDR3 has 10 amino acids.

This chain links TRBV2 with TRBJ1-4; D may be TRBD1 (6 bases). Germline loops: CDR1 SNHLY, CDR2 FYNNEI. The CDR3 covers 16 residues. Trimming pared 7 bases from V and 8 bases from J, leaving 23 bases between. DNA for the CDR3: TGTGCCAGCATAAGGACAGTCACCCGCAAAGAGGAAAAACTGTTTTTT. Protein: CASIRTVTRKEEKLFF. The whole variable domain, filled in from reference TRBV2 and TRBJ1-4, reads EPEVTQTPSHQVTQMGQEVILRCVPISNHLYFYWYRQILGQKVEFLVSFYNNEISEKSEIFDDQFSVERPDGSNFTLKIRSTKLEDSAMYFCASIRTVTRKEEKLFFGSGTQLSVL.

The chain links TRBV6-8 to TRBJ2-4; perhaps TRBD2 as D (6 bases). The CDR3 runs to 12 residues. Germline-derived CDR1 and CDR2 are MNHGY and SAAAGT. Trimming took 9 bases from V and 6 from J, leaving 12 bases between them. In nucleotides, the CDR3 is TGTGCCAGGGCGATAGCGGCAAACATTCAGTACTTC. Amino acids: CARAIAANIQYF.

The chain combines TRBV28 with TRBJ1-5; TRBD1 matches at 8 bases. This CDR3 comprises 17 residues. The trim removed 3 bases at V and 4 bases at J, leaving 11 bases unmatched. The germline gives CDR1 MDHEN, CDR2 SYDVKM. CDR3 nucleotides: TGTGCCAGCAGTTTCGGGACAGGCAAGCTCCTTAATCAGCCCCAGCATTTT. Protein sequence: CASSFGTGKLLNQPQHF.

CDR3 residues: CASRPRTGEYGYTF. The CDR3 DNA reads as TGTGCCAGCAGACCGAGGACAGGGGAATATGGCTACACCTTC. The rearrangement links TRBV7-9 to TRBJ1-2, with TRBD1 matching over 9 bases. Germline CDR1 and CDR2: SEHNR and FQNEAQ (reference sequence). J lost 5 bases, V lost 6 bases, and 7 bases had no gene match. This CDR3 is 14 amino acids long.

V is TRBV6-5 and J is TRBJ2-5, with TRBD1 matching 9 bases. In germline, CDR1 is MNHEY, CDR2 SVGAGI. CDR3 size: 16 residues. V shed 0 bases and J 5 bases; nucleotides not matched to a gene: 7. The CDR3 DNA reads TGTGCCAGCAGTTACTCCTTCGGACAGGGGACTGAGACCCAGTACTTC. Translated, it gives CASSYSFGQGTETQYF.

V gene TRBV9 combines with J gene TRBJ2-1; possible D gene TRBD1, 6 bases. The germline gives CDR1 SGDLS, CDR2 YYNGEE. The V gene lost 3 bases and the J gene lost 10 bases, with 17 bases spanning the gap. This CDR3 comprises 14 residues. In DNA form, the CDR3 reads TGTGCCAGCAGCGACGGTACAGGGAAAGGCGAGCAGTTCTTC. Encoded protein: CASSDGTGKGEQFF.

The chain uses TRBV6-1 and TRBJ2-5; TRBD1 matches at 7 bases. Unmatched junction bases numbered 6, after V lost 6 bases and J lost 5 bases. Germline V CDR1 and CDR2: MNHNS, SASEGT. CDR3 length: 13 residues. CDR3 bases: TGTGCCAGCAGCGGGGACAGTGGCGAGACCCAGTACTTC. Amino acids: CASSGDSGETQYF.

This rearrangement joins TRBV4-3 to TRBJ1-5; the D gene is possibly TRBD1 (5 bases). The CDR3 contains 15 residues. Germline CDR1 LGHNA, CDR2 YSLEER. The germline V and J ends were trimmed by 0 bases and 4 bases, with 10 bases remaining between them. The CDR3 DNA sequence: TGCGCCAGCAGCCAAGACAGGGTCGGAAATCAGCCCCAGCATTTT. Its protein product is CASSQDRVGNQPQHF.

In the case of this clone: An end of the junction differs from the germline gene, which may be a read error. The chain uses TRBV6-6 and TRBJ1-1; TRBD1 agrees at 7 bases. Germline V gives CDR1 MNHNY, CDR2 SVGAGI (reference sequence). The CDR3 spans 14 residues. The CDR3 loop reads CVSSSQGGRTEAFF. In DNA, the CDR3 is TGTGTCAGCAGTTCCCAGGGGGGACGCACTGAAGCTTTCTTT.

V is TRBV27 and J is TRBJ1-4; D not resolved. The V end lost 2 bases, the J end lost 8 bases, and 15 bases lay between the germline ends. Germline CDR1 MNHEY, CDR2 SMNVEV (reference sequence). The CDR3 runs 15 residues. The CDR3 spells CASSLIYTSREKLFF. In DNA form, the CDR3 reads TGTGCCAGCAGTTTAATATACACCTCTCGCGAAAAACTGTTTTTT.